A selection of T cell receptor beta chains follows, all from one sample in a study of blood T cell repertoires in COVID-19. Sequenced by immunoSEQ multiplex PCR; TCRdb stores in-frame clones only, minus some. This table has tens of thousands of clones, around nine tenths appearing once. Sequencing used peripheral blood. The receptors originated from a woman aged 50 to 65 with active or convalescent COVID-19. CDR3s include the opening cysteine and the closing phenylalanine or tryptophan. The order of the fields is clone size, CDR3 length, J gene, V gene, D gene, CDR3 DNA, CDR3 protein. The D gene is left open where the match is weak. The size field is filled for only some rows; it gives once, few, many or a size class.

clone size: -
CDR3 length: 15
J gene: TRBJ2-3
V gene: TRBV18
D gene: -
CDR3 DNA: TGTGCCAGCTCACCAGGAGGGCGGACCACAGATACGCAGTATTTT
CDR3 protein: CASSPGGRTTDTQYF

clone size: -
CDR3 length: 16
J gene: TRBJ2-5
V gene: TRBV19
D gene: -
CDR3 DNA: TGTGCCAGTAGGGGATTCCGGGACTCACCCCAAGAGACCCAGTACTTC
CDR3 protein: CASRGFRDSPQETQYF

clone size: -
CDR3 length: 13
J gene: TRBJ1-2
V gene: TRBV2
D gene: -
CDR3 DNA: TGTGCCAGCAGTAATGACAGAAACTATGGCTACACCTTC
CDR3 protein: CASSNDRNYGYTF

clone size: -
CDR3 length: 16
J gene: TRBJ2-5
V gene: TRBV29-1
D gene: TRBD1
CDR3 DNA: TGCAGCGTTGAAGACGGGCCGGGACAGGGGCAAGAGACCCAGTACTTC
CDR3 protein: CSVEDGPGQGQETQYF

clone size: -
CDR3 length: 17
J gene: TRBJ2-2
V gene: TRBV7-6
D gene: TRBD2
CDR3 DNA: TGTGCCAGCAGCTCCGGACTAGCGGGAGGGCCAACCGGGGAGCTGTTTTTT
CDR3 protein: CASSSGLAGGPTGELFF

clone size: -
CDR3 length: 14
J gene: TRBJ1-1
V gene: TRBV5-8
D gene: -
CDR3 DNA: TGTGCCAGCCGAAACATTCAGGGGAACACTGAAGCTTTCTTT
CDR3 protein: CASRNIQGNTEAFF

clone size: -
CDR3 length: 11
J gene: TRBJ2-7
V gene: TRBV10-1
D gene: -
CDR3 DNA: TGCGCCAGCAGTGATGGGCGCGAGCAGTACTTC
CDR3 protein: CASSDGREQYF

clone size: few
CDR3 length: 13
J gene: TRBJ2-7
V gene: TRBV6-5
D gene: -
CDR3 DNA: TGTGCCACCACTAGCCTGAGCTCCTACGAGCAGTACTTC
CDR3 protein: CATTSLSSYEQYF

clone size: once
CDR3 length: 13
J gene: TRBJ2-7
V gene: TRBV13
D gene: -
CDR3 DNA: TGTGCCAGCAGTCGGGGGAAAAACTACGAGCAGTACTTC
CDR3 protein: CASSRGKNYEQYF

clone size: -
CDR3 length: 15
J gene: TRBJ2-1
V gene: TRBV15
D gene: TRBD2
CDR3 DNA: TGTGCCACCAGCAGAGATCGTGGACTAGCCAATGAGCAGTTCTTC
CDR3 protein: CATSRDRGLANEQFF

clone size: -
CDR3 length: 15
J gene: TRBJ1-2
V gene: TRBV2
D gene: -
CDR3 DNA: TGTGCCAGCAGTGAAGCGCTGGGCGGGTTCTATGGCTACACCTTC
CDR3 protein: CASSEALGGFYGYTF

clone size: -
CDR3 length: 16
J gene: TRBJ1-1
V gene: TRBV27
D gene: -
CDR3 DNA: TGTGCCAGCAGTATATTGGGGGGGTCGATGAACACTGAAGCTTTCTTT
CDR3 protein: CASSILGGSMNTEAFF

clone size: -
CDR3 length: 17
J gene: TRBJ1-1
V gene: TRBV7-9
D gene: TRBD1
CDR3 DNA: TGTGCCAGCAGCCCGGGACAGGGAGTGGTTGGGAACACTGAAGCTTTCTTT
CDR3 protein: CASSPGQGVVGNTEAFF

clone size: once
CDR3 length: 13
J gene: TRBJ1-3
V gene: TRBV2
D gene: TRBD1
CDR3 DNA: TGTGCCAGCGGACAGGGCGGTGGATACACCATATATTTT
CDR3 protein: CASGQGGGYTIYF

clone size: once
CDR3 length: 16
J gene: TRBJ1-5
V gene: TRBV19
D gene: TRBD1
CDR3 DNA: TGTGCCAGTAGTGTGCGACAGGGGGGATATAGTCAGCCCCAGCATTTT
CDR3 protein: CASSVRQGGYSQPQHF

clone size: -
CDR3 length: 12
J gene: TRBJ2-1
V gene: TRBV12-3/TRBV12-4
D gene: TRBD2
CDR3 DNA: TGTGCCAGCGGACTAGCGGCCCACAGTGCAATCTTC
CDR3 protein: CASGLAAHSAIF

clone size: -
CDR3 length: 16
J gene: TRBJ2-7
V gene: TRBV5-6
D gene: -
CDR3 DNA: TGTGCCAGCAGCTTGGTGCGGACTACCCTCCCCTACGAGCAGTACTTC
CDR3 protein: CASSLVRTTLPYEQYF

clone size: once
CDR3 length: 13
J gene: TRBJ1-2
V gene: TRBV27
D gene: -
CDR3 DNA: TGTGCCAGCAGCCTCGACAGAAACTATGGCTACACCTTC
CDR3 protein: CASSLDRNYGYTF

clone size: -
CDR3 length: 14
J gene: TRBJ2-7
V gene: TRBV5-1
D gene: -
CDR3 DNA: TGCGCCAGCAGTCTTAGGCAGGGGTCCTACGAGCAGTACTTC
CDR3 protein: CASSLRQGSYEQYF

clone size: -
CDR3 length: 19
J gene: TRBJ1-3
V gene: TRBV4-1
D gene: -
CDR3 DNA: TGCGCCAGCAGCCCCACTTGGGTCAGGGGACGGCGCTCTGGAAACACCATATATTTT
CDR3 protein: CASSPTWVRGRRSGNTIYF

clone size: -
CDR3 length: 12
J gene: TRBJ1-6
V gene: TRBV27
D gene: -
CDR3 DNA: TGTGCCAGCAGTTTGGGGGGGTACCCCCTCCACTTT
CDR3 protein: CASSLGGYPLHF

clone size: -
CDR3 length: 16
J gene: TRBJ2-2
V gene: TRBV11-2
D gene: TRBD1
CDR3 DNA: TGTGCCAGCAGCTTGAGGGACAGGGCGAACACCGGGGAGCTGTTTTTT
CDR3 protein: CASSLRDRANTGELFF

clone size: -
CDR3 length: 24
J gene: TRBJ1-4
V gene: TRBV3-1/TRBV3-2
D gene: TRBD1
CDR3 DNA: TGTGCCAGCAGCCAAGCCTCTAAACCGACAGGGAATGGGCCTGGGGCCCCAACTAATGAAAAACTGTTTTTT
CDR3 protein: CASSQASKPTGNGPGAPTNEKLFF

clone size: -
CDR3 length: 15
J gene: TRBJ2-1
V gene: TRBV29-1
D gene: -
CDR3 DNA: TGCAGCGTTGAATACGCGGGTACTCCCTACAATGAGCAGTTCTTC
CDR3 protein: CSVEYAGTPYNEQFF

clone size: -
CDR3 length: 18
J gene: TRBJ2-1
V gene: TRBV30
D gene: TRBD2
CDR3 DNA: TGTGCCTGCCACGGGACTAGCGGGAGGACTAGCTCCTACAATGAGCAGTTCTTC
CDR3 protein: CACHGTSGRTSSYNEQFF

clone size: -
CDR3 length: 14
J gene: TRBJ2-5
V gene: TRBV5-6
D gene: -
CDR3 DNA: TGTGCCAGCAGCTTGAGGGGGTTAAGGGAGACCCAGTACTTC
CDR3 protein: CASSLRGLRETQYF

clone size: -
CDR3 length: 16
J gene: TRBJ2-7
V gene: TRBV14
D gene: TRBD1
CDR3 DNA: TGTGCCAGCAGCCATATCAAGGGACAGGGGCCCTACGAGCAGTACTTC
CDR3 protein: CASSHIKGQGPYEQYF

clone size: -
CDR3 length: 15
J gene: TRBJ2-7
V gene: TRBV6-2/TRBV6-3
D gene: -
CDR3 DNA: TGTGCCAGCAGTTACATCCCAGGGATAAACTACGAGCAGTACTTC
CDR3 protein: CASSYIPGINYEQYF

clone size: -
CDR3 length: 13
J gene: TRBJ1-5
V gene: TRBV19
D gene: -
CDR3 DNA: TGTGCCAGTAGTACCTACTCAAGTCAGCCCCAGCATTTT
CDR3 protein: CASSTYSSQPQHF